The present T cell receptor beta chain was sequenced within a study of OX40 agonist ivuxolimab in advanced cancers. Across the whole study: The dose-escalation cohort had hepatocellular carcinoma, melanoma, renal cell or head and neck cancer. Of the participants, under 50% had some prior anti-PD-1, anti-PD-L1 or anti-CTLA-4 therapy, which was allowed. Partial responses, seen in three patients, involved one hepatocellular carcinoma and two cutaneous melanomas.

With baseline, cycle 4 day 1, and cycle 7 day 1 as timepoints, blood was sampled. The repertoire was sequenced with immunoSEQ multiplex PCR; TCRdb's copy has only in-frame clones and lacks some. Of approximately 110,000 clones in the sample, just under 95% were seen once. The CDR3 runs to 11 residues. Germline assignment: CDR1 SNHLY and CDR2 FYNNEI. V was shortened by 7 bases and J by 0 bases, with 3 bases between the two germline ends. This sample comprised CD4+ or CD8+ T cells sorted from blood, obtained in a trial of the OX40 agonist ivuxolimab. This clonotype was obtained from an adult with an advanced solid tumor such as melanoma, head and neck, liver or kidney cancer. The chain employs TRBV2 and TRBJ2-5, with no clear D. The CDR3 DNA follows: TGTGCCAGCACGTACCAAGAGACCCAGTACTTC. Its protein is CASTYQETQYF.